Shown below are 28 T cell receptor beta chains from a single sample sequenced in a study of human T cells and chemical hapten exposure (dated by TCRdb to the early 2020s). The time point label on this specimen signifies: patch test 3, about 24 weeks after DPC sensitization. The sample's treatment or condition, from its label and the paper: therapeutic diphenylcyclopropenone sensitization with weekly scalp DPC. Library preparation used RACE. The sequencer listed for this sample is NextSeq 500. The raw public reads went through TCRdb reprocessing: fastp at Q25, MiXCR clone calling, in-frame beta chains kept. Under each unique CDR3 protein, matching rows form one entry showing the most common genes and DNA. The sample contains about 190,000 distinct CDR3 sequences, about 22% of them found a single time. The top ten clones comprise 2% to 2.5% of the sample. Material: whole blood, obtained in connection with sensitization to the hapten diphenylcyclopropenone (DPC). All receptors derive from a woman in her 40s with alopecia areata. Some clones in this sample may be carry-over from other donors' samples.

The gene calls are TRBV15 and TRBJ2-6; tentatively, D is TRBD1 or TRBD2 (5 bases each). Trimming took 1 base from V and 2 from J, leaving 9 bases between them. The length of the CDR3 is 16 residues. Germline V gene lookup returns CDR1 LNHNV and CDR2 YYDKDF (reference sequence). The CDR3, as DNA: TGTGCCACCAGCAGAGTTGAGGGGACTGGGGCCAACGTCCTGACTTTC. Its translation: CATSRVEGTGANVLTF.

This clonotype was counted between two and nine times. Sequence at one end of the junction differs from germline and may be a read error. The CDR3 sequence: CASSRDTSSYNEQFF. CDR3 coding DNA: TGTGCTAGCAGCCGGGACACCTCCTCCTACAATGAGCAGTTCTTC. The rearrangement uses TRBV7-7 and TRBJ2-1, with D possibly matching TRBD1 (6 bases). The CDR3 loop spans 15 amino acids. The germline gives CDR1 SSHAT, CDR2 FNYEAQ (reference sequence). Full variable domain (remainder filled in from reference TRBV7-7 and TRBJ2-1): GAGVSQSPRYKVTKRGQDVTLRCDPISSHATLYWYQQALGQGPEFLTYFNYEAQPDKSGLPSDRFSAERPEGSISTLTIQRTEQRDSAMYRCASSRDTSSYNEQFFGPGTRLTVL.

The V and J genes are TRBV4-3 and TRBJ2-4; 7 positions match TRBD2. This CDR3 spans 17 amino acids. Germline V CDR1 and CDR2: LGHNA, YSLEER. V was clipped by 0 bases and J by 0 bases; unmatched bases: 5. The CDR3 spells CASSQDVSGLAKNIQYF. In DNA form, the CDR3 reads TGCGCCAGCAGCCAAGATGTTAGCGGGCTAGCCAAAAACATTCAGTACTTC.

The rearrangement links TRBV20-1 to TRBJ1-2; 7 positions agree with TRBD1. Per the germline V gene, CDR1 is DFQATT and CDR2 is SNEGSKA (reference sequence). CDR3 length: 13 amino acids. Trimming cost V 3 bases and J 4 bases; bases outside gene matches: 5. For the CDR3, the DNA is TGCAGTGCTAGCATTGACAGGGCCTATGGCTACACCTTC. Translation gives CSASIDRAYGYTF.

This clonotype was detected many times. The rearrangement uses TRBV29-1 and TRBJ2-4; maybe TRBD1 (6 bases). CDR3 length: 13 residues. V lost 1 base to trimming and J lost 9 bases, with 13 bases between them. Germline V gene lookup returns CDR1 SQVTM and CDR2 ANQGSEA. This CDR3 reads CSVEGDIGTIQYF. The CDR3 nucleotides read TGCAGCGTTGAAGGGGACATTGGGACCATTCAGTACTTC. The whole variable domain, filled in from reference TRBV29-1 and TRBJ2-4, reads SAVISQKPSRDICQRGTSLTIQCQVDSQVTMMFWYRQQPGQSLTLIATANQGSEATYESGFVIDKFPISRPNLTFSTLTVSNMSPEDSSIYLCSVEGDIGTIQYFGAGTRLSVL.

The genes are TRBV4-2 and TRBJ2-7; a weak D match, TRBD2 (7 bases). Trimming left V 2 bases short and J 4 bases short, with 15 bases between. The CDR3 extends over 15 amino acids. Germline V lookup: CDR1 LGHNA, CDR2 YNFKEQ. CDR3 in DNA: TGTGCCAGCAGCCAACATGGAGGGGGAGGGTACGAGCAGTACTTC. Translating gives CASSQHGGGGYEQYF.

The CDR3 reads CASSYREITDTQYF. The CDR3 DNA is TGTGCCAGCAGTTACAGGGAAATCACAGATACGCAGTATTTT. The chain links TRBV6-2 or TRBV6-3 to TRBJ2-3; unclear D gene. Looked up from germline, CDR1 is MNHEY and CDR2 is SVGEGT. The length of the CDR3 is 14 residues. The V and J ends lost 2 bases and 2 bases respectively, with 8 bases between them.

The chain links TRBV20-1 to TRBJ2-5; 9 positions match TRBD2. The CDR3 has 16 residues. Germline V gives CDR1 DFQATT, CDR2 SNEGSKA (reference sequence). The V segment lost 7 bases and the J segment 4 bases; nucleotides outside the gene matches: 16. The CDR3 nucleotides read TGCAGTGTACAATTTAATAGCGGGAGAGGCGCAGAGACCCAGTACTTC. It codes for CSVQFNSGRGAETQYF.

CDR3 nucleotides: TGTGCCAGCAGCTTATTCGCGTCGGTCGAGCAGTTCTTC. Translated, it gives CASSLFASVEQFF. The V and J genes are TRBV7-9 and TRBJ2-1; D not certain. The CDR3 consists of 13 residues. The germline V gene encodes CDR1 SEHNR and CDR2 FQNEAQ (reference sequence). Trimming removed 2 bases from V and 10 bases from J, with 12 bases in between. The entire variable domain, with the rest obtained from reference TRBV7-9 and TRBJ2-1, is as follows: DTGVSQNPRHKITKRGQNVTFRCDPISEHNRLYWYRQTLGQGPEFLTYFQNEAQLEKSRLLSDRFSAERPKGSFSTLEIQRTEQGDSAMYLCASSLFASVEQFFGPGTRLTVL.

This clonotype showed up just a few times. This sequence joins TRBV29-1 and TRBJ1-1; D call uncertain. The germline V and J ends were trimmed by 5 bases and 14 bases, with 9 bases remaining between them. The CDR3 consists of 8 residues. The germline V gene has CDR1 SQVTM and CDR2 ANQGSEA. Written as DNA, the CDR3 is TGCAGCGTTCCCGGTGGATTCTTT. Amino acid sequence: CSVPGGFF.

The chain carries TRBV11-2 and TRBJ2-1; TRBD2 aligns across 11 bases. V dropped 4 bases and J dropped 9; count of bases not matched to a gene: 11. This CDR3 region has 16 residues. In germline, CDR1 is SGHAT, CDR2 FQNNGV. The CDR3 sequence is CASSSQITSGSGEQFF. The CDR3 nucleotides are TGTGCCAGCAGCTCCCAAATAACTAGCGGGAGCGGTGAGCAGTTCTTC.

This clonotype was picked up a small number of times. The CDR3 here is CASSFLNYKVRNEQFF. The CDR3 DNA is TGTGCCAGCAGCTTCCTCAATTATAAAGTGCGGAATGAGCAGTTCTTC. The rearrangement uses TRBV28 and TRBJ2-1; D remains ambiguous. CDR3 length equals 16 residues. V lost 6 bases and J 7 bases, leaving 22 bases between the germline ends. The V gene's germline CDR1 is MDHEN and CDR2 SYDVKM.

This rearrangement joins TRBV29-1 to TRBJ1-1, with D hard to call. With 7 bases removed from V and 3 bases from J, the gap between germline ends came to 18 bases. Germline CDR1 reads SQVTM; CDR2 reads ANQGSEA. The CDR3 runs 14 residues. The CDR3 DNA reads TGCAGCGCCCCCACCCCACCGGCGGACACTGAAGCTTTCTTT. It is translated as CSAPTPPADTEAFF.

The chain links TRBV7-8 to TRBJ2-2, with D possibly called TRBD1 or TRBD2 (6 bases each). Germline V CDR1 and CDR2: SGHVS, FQNEAQ. The V gene lost 1 base and the J gene lost 1 base, with 13 bases spanning the gap. This CDR3 is built from 17 residues. The CDR3 sequence: CASSLGRGLGNTGELFF. In DNA form, the CDR3 reads TGTGCCAGCAGCTTAGGTCGGGGGCTGGGGAACACCGGGGAGCTGTTTTTT. The full variable domain, with the rest looked up from reference TRBV7-8 and TRBJ2-2, is GAGVSQSPRYKVAKRGQDVALRCDPISGHVSLFWYQQALGQGPEFLTYFQNEAQLDKSGLPSDRFFAERPEGSVSTLKIQRTQQEDSAVYLCASSLGRGLGNTGELFFGEGSRLTVL.

This clonotype showed up just a few times. This chain connects TRBV6-2 or TRBV6-3 to TRBJ2-7; D remains ambiguous. From germline, CDR1 is MNHEY and CDR2 SVGEGT. Deletions cut 6 bases from V and 7 bases from J, with 13 bases between. The CDR3 is made up of 12 amino acids. CDR3 sequence reads: CASRDQPGEQYF. The CDR3 coding sequence is TGTGCCAGCAGAGACCAACCCGGGGAGCAGTACTTC.

This clonotype appeared a few times. The gene calls are TRBV28 and TRBJ1-5; unclear D gene. Trimming pared 2 bases from V and 7 bases from J, leaving 12 bases between. Per germline, CDR1 MDHEN and CDR2 SYDVKM. The CDR3 is 14 amino acids. The CDR3 protein is CASSLNGWRQPQHF. In DNA, the CDR3 is TGTGCCAGCAGTTTAAACGGATGGCGCCAGCCCCAGCATTTT.

This chain connects TRBV28 to TRBJ1-2; D remains ambiguous. This CDR3 spans 13 amino acids. Germline CDR1 is MDHEN and CDR2 is SYDVKM. V lost 2 bases and J 1 base, leaving 5 bases between the germline ends. In DNA form, the CDR3 reads TGTGCCAGCAGTTTACCTCGTAACTATGGCTACACCTTC. This sequence encodes CASSLPRNYGYTF.

J is TRBJ2-5 and V is TRBV14, with TRBD2 matching 7 bases. The germline V gene has CDR1 SGHDN and CDR2 FVKESK. The V segment lost 4 bases and the J segment 7 bases; nucleotides outside the gene matches: 6. This CDR3 comprises 13 residues. CDR3 sequence reads: CASSRSGSGTQYF. The CDR3 bases are TGTGCCAGCAGCCGTAGCGGGTCGGGGACCCAGTACTTC.

The V gene is TRBV20-1, the J gene TRBJ2-4; unclear D gene. V lost 1 base and J 0 bases, leaving 4 bases between the germline ends. This CDR3 spans 13 amino acids. Germline loops: CDR1 DFQATT, CDR2 SNEGSKA (reference sequence). CDR3 sequence (DNA): TGCAGTGCTAGAGCAATAGCCAAAAACATTCAGTACTTC. Amino acids: CSARAIAKNIQYF.

This clonotype was counted only a few times. This chain connects TRBV15 to TRBJ2-4; no clear D gene. CDR1 is LNHNV, CDR2 YYDKDF, per germline (reference sequence). Trimming took off 3 bases at V and 1 base at J, with 7 bases between the two ends. The CDR3 covers 14 residues. The CDR3 sequence is CATSRESAKNIQYF. CDR3 DNA: TGTGCCACCAGCAGGGAATCGGCCAAAAACATTCAGTACTTC.

V and J are TRBV7-3 and TRBJ1-3; the D is unclear. Trimming removed 5 bases from V and 4 bases from J, with 9 bases in between. The CDR3 has 13 amino acids. Germline lookup yields CDR1 SGHTA and CDR2 FQGTGA. The CDR3 region has the DNA TGTGCCAGCAGCCCTGGACCCGGAAACACCATATATTTT. This sequence encodes CASSPGPGNTIYF.

This clonotype was seen only a few times. This rearrangement joins TRBV7-9 to TRBJ2-5; D perhaps matches TRBD1 (5 bases). CDR3 size: 10 residues. Deletions cut 11 bases from V and 5 bases from J, with 9 bases between. Germline CDR1 and CDR2: SEHNR and FQNEAQ (reference sequence). CDR3 bases: TGTGCCCAGCAGGGCGAGACCCAGTACTTC. Protein product: CAQQGETQYF. The variable domain in full, with the rest retrieved from reference TRBV7-9 and TRBJ2-5, is DTGVSQNPRHKITKRGQNVTFRCDPISEHNRLYWYRQTLGQGPEFLTYFQNEAQLEKSRLLSDRFSAERPKGSFSTLEIQRTEQGDSAMYLCAQQGETQYFGPGTRLLVL.

V is TRBV27 and J is TRBJ1-1; D remains ambiguous. The ends were cut back, 5 bases at V and 2 bases at J, with 15 bases in the middle. The germline CDR1 and CDR2 sequences are MNHEY and SMNVEV (reference sequence). CDR3 length equals 15 residues. The CDR3 reads CASSHEPGRNTEAFF. In DNA form, the CDR3 reads TGTGCCAGCAGTCATGAACCGGGAAGAAACACTGAAGCTTTCTTT.

The J gene is TRBJ1-2, the V gene TRBV20-1, with D perhaps TRBD1 (6 bases). Per germline, CDR1 DFQATT and CDR2 SNEGSKA (reference sequence). This CDR3 has 12 amino acids. The CDR3 protein is CSQGHFNYGYTF. DNA of the CDR3: TGCAGCCAGGGACACTTTAACTATGGCTACACCTTC.

At least ten counts were recorded for this clonotype. V and J are TRBV29-1 and TRBJ2-5; 8 nucleotides agree with TRBD1. CDR3 length: 12 residues. The ends lost 7 bases at V and 4 bases at J; junction bases unmatched: 5. Per the germline V gene, CDR1 is SQVTM and CDR2 is ANQGSEA. CDR3 coding DNA: TGCAGCGAGCGACAGGGGTCAGAGACCCAGTACTTC. Its translation is CSERQGSETQYF. Full variable domain (rest looked up from reference TRBV29-1 and TRBJ2-5): SAVISQKPSRDICQRGTSLTIQCQVDSQVTMMFWYRQQPGQSLTLIATANQGSEATYESGFVIDKFPISRPNLTFSTLTVSNMSPEDSSIYLCSERQGSETQYFGPGTRLLVL.

The chain carries TRBV11-1 and TRBJ2-7; the D is unclear. This CDR3 contains 13 residues. CDR1 is SGHAT and CDR2 is FQDESV in the germline V gene (reference sequence). The V and J ends lost 1 base and 3 bases respectively, with 7 bases between them. CDR3 residues: CASSLVTDYEQYF. DNA for the CDR3: TGTGCCAGCAGCTTAGTAACAGACTACGAGCAGTACTTC.

The chain recombines TRBV18 with TRBJ1-4; 12 bases line up with TRBD1. The CDR3 is 16 residues long. V shed 3 bases and J 4 bases; nucleotides not matched to a gene: 3. Germline V gene sequence: CDR1 KGHSH, CDR2 LQKENI. This CDR3 is CASSPGQGAFNEKLFF. Written as DNA, the CDR3 is TGTGCCAGCTCACCGGGACAGGGGGCCTTTAATGAAAAACTGTTTTTT.

This clonotype was observed many times. The V gene is TRBV4-1, the J gene TRBJ1-6, with 8 bases matching TRBD1. The junction had 9 bases not matched to a gene; V was cut back by 4 bases and J by 7 bases. The germline gives CDR1 MGHRA, CDR2 YSYEKL. CDR3 length: 16 residues. The CDR3 nucleotides read TGCGCCAGCAGCCCCTTAGAGACAGGGGCGAATTCACCCCTCCACTTT. As protein: CASSPLETGANSPLHF.